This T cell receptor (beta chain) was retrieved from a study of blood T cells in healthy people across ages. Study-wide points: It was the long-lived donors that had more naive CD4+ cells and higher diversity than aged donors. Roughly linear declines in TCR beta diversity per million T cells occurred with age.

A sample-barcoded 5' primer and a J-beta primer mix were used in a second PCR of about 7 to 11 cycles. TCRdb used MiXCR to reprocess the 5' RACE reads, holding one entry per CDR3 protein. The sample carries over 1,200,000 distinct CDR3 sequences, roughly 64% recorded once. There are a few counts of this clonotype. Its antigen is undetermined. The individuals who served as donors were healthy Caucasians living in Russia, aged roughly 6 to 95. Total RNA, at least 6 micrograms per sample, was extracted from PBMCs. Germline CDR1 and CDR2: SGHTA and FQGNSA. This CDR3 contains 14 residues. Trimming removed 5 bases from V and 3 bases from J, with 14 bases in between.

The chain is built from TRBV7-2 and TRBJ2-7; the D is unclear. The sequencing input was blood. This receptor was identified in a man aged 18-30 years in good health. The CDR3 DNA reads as TGTGCCAGCAGCAACGGGCCCTCCCTCTACGAGCAGTACTTC. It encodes CASSNGPSLYEQYF.